These 29 T cell receptor beta chains were all obtained from the same sample, sequenced in a study of OX40 agonist ivuxolimab in advanced cancers. The protocol was immunoSEQ multiplex PCR, while the TCRdb copy is restricted to in-frame clones and leaves out a portion. The sample lists over 45,000 clones, 80% to 90% occurring once. Specimen: CD4+ or CD8+ T cells sorted from blood, collected in a trial of the OX40 agonist ivuxolimab. Receptor source: an adult with an advanced solid tumor such as melanoma, head and neck, liver or kidney cancer.

The genes are TRBV28 and TRBJ2-3; TRBD2 agrees at 7 bases. Germline CDR1 reads MDHEN; CDR2 reads SYDVKM. V lost 8 bases and J lost 1; bases outside the gene matches: 3. The CDR3 extends over 13 amino acids. The CDR3 protein is CASGGGGTDTQYF. CDR3 sequence (DNA): TGTGCCAGCGGGGGGGGTGGCACAGATACGCAGTATTTT.

J is TRBJ1-1 and V is TRBV28; D unresolved. Germline values: CDR1 MDHEN, CDR2 SYDVKM. V gave up 6 bases and J gave up 1 base, with 15 bases separating them. This CDR3 is 15 amino acids long. The DNA of the CDR3 is TGTGCCAGCAGCCCTGGGAACAGACCGAACACTGAAGCTTTCTTT. It encodes CASSPGNRPNTEAFF. The variable domain in full, completed from reference TRBV28 and TRBJ1-1, reads DVKVTQSSRYLVKRTGEKVFLECVQDMDHENMFWYRQDPGLGLRLIYFSYDVKMKEKGDIPEGYSVSREKKERFSLILESASTNQTSMYLCASSPGNRPNTEAFFGQGTRLTVV.

The rearrangement joins TRBV19 to TRBJ2-1, with 9 bases identical to TRBD2. The trim removed 3 bases at V and 0 bases at J, leaving 3 bases unmatched. The CDR3 covers 16 residues. Germline loops: CDR1 LNHDA, CDR2 SQIVND (reference sequence). CDR3 coding DNA: TGTGCCAGTAGTATCCTTAGCGGGAGCTCCTACAATGAGCAGTTCTTC. Protein: CASSILSGSSYNEQFF.

This sequence joins TRBV19 and TRBJ2-5; D may match TRBD1 or TRBD2 (6 bases each). From germline, CDR1 is LNHDA and CDR2 SQIVND (reference sequence). Trimming removed 10 bases from V and 4 bases from J, with 13 bases in between. The CDR3 consists of 12 residues. CDR3 protein: CATRGTSETQYF. The CDR3 DNA reads TGTGCCACCCGGGGGACATCAGAGACCCAGTACTTC.

The chain couples TRBV30 to TRBJ1-2; 10 nucleotides agree with TRBD1. J lost 5 bases, V lost 0 bases, and 6 bases had no gene match. The CDR3 contains 15 residues. CDR1 GTSNPN and CDR2 SVGIG come from the germline V gene (reference sequence). The chain's CDR3 is CAWSVGTGVTYGYTF. The CDR3 DNA is TGTGCCTGGAGTGTCGGGACAGGGGTGACTTATGGCTACACCTTC.

This clone was counted a single time. The chain has TRBV18 and TRBJ2-7, with a possible D match to TRBD1 (6 bases). Trimming took 2 bases from V and 5 from J, leaving 10 bases between them. CDR1 is KGHSH and CDR2 is LQKENI in the germline V gene. The CDR3 is 13 amino acids. CDR3 amino acids: CASSPGQGNEQYF. The CDR3 bases are TGTGCCAGCTCACCAGGGCAGGGGAACGAGCAGTACTTC.

The chain couples TRBV9 to TRBJ2-3, with 7 nucleotides matching TRBD1. Unmatched junction bases numbered 7, after V lost 5 bases and J lost 1 base. The CDR3 consists of 15 residues. In germline, CDR1 is SGDLS, CDR2 YYNGEE. CDR3 sequence reads: CASRGGTARTDTQYF. The CDR3 nucleotides are TGTGCCAGCAGAGGTGGGACAGCGCGCACAGATACGCAGTATTTT.

This chain joins TRBV6-5 and TRBJ2-7; TRBD1 is a possible D gene (6 bases). V was shortened by 5 bases and J by 0 bases, with 11 bases between the two germline ends. In germline, CDR1 is MNHEY, CDR2 SVGAGI. CDR3 length equals 14 residues. The CDR3 spells CASSPRQDSYEQYF. CDR3 nucleotide sequence: TGTGCCAGCAGTCCCCGACAGGACTCCTACGAGCAGTACTTC.

The chain recombines TRBV27 with TRBJ1-5, with 8 nucleotides matching TRBD1. CDR1 is MNHEY and CDR2 is SMNVEV in the germline V gene (reference sequence). The V and J ends lost 4 bases and 6 bases, in that order; junction bases with no gene match: 2. The CDR3 sequence is 13 residues long. The CDR3 spells CASSWDRTQPQHF. The CDR3 DNA follows: TGTGCCAGCAGTTGGGACAGGACTCAGCCCCAGCATTTT.

The chain uses TRBV29-1 and TRBJ2-7; tentatively, D is TRBD1 or TRBD2 (5 bases each). The germline V gene encodes CDR1 SQVTM and CDR2 ANQGSEA. There are 12 residues in the CDR3. Trimming shortened V by 1 base and J by 7 bases, and 11 bases separated the two germline ends. CDR3 sequence (DNA): TGCAGCGTTGAAGGTGGGACGAGGGAGCAGTACTTC. This codes for CSVEGGTREQYF.

This chain joins TRBV6-5 and TRBJ1-1; D is unclear. The CDR3 has 12 amino acids. V shed 5 bases and J shed 10 bases, with 14 bases lying between them. The germline gives CDR1 MNHEY, CDR2 SVGAGI. The CDR3 sequence: CASSQTYPPAFF. The CDR3 DNA reads TGTGCCAGCAGTCAAACATACCCTCCAGCTTTCTTT.

The rearrangement joins TRBV2 to TRBJ2-2; D is perhaps TRBD1 (5 bases). CDR3 length: 16 residues. V was trimmed by 2 bases and J by 7 bases, leaving 17 bases between them. CDR1 is SNHLY, CDR2 FYNNEI, per germline. The CDR3 region is CASSENGQGPGGELFF. The DNA for the CDR3 is TGTGCCAGCAGTGAAAACGGTCAGGGTCCTGGCGGGGAGCTGTTTTTT.

The DNA for the CDR3 is TGCGCCAGCAGAGGAGGACAGGGTGCTGATTCACCCCTCCACTTT. Its protein is CASRGGQGADSPLHF. The rearrangement joins TRBV5-1 to TRBJ1-6, with TRBD1 matching over 8 bases. The CDR3 sequence is 15 residues long. V trimming: 5 bases; J trimming: 8 bases; junction bases outside the gene matches: 9. Germline loops: CDR1 SGHRS, CDR2 YFSETQ.

Regarding this clone: The same CDR3 is also encoded by other DNA sequences in this sample. The chain joins TRBV5-1 to TRBJ1-1; TRBD1 agrees at 9 bases. The ends lost 3 bases at V and 5 bases at J; junction bases unmatched: 5. Germline V gene lookup returns CDR1 SGHRS and CDR2 YFSETQ. There are 14 residues in the CDR3. Here the CDR3 DNA reads TGCGCCAGCAGCTCGGACAGGGGAGGAACTGAAGCTTTCTTT. Amino acid sequence: CASSSDRGGTEAFF.

Note on this clone: Within the sample, other DNA sequences also encode this same CDR3. J is TRBJ1-1 and V is TRBV7-3; tentatively, D is TRBD1 (5 bases). The germline V gene encodes CDR1 SGHTA and CDR2 FQGTGA. The V end was cut by 3 bases, the J end by 1 base, with 9 bases between. The CDR3 loop spans 14 amino acids. The chain's CDR3 is CASSFAGGNTEAFF. The CDR3 bases are TGTGCCAGCAGCTTCGCGGGGGGGAACACTGAAGCTTTCTTT.

The rearrangement joins TRBV19 to TRBJ2-3, with 10 bases identical to TRBD2. Germline CDR1 is LNHDA and CDR2 is SQIVND (reference sequence). The CDR3 is 15 amino acids. V was clipped by 5 bases and J by 5 bases; unmatched bases: 7. This CDR3 reads CASSPTSGEVDTQYF. DNA for the CDR3: TGTGCCAGTAGTCCCACTAGCGGGGAGGTAGATACGCAGTATTTT.

This chain joins TRBV9 and TRBJ1-1; no clear D gene. CDR1 is SGDLS and CDR2 is YYNGEE in the germline V gene. The CDR3 runs to 13 residues. V was shortened by 0 bases and J by 6 bases, with 9 bases between the two germline ends. CDR3 loop: CASSVDEAAEAFF. DNA for the CDR3: TGTGCCAGCAGCGTAGATGAAGCGGCTGAAGCTTTCTTT.

The J gene is TRBJ2-3, the V gene TRBV11-2; 7 bases agree with TRBD2. Germline CDR1 and CDR2: SGHAT and FQNNGV. J was trimmed by 4 bases and V by 5 bases; bases with no gene match: 12. The CDR3 has 16 amino acids. The DNA of the CDR3 is TGTGCCAGCAGCGTGGGGGGAGGGAGGGCGGCAGATACGCAGTATTTT. This sequence encodes CASSVGGGRAADTQYF.

V gene TRBV5-1 combines with J gene TRBJ1-1; weak D call: TRBD1 (5 bases). The CDR3 totals 15 residues. Trimming removed 0 bases from V and 4 bases from J, with 13 bases in between. The germline V gene has CDR1 SGHRS and CDR2 YFSETQ. The CDR3 sequence: CASSLEDRGTTEAFF. CDR3 DNA: TGCGCCAGCAGCTTGGAGGATCGAGGGACCACTGAAGCTTTCTTT.

J is TRBJ1-1 and V is TRBV6-1; TRBD1 aligns across 7 bases. V lost 6 bases and J lost 1; bases outside the gene matches: 5. There are 14 residues in the CDR3. In germline, CDR1 is MNHNS, CDR2 SASEGT. The CDR3 reads CASRPGTANTEAFF. In DNA, the CDR3 is TGTGCCAGCAGACCAGGGACAGCGAACACTGAAGCTTTCTTT.

The chain has TRBV6-6 and TRBJ2-7, with 7 bases identical to TRBD2. Trimming removed 5 bases from V and 4 bases from J; junction bases left unmatched: 5. The germline CDR1 and CDR2 sequences are MNHNY and SVGAGI (reference sequence). The CDR3 is 13 amino acids. CDR3 protein: CASSRGSGYEQYF. CDR3 in DNA: TGTGCCAGCAGTCGCGGGAGTGGGTACGAGCAGTACTTC.

The rearrangement joins TRBV9 to TRBJ2-1; D remains unclear. The CDR3 loop spans 15 amino acids. V was pared by 3 bases and J by 3 bases, with 13 bases between. The germline gives CDR1 SGDLS, CDR2 YYNGEE. The CDR3 sequence: CASSAEMDLYNEQFF. In DNA, the CDR3 is TGTGCCAGCAGCGCAGAGATGGATCTCTACAATGAGCAGTTCTTC.

The table lists this clone with a count of one. V usage is TRBV19 and J usage is TRBJ2-3; 7 nucleotides line up with TRBD1. Germline assignment: CDR1 LNHDA and CDR2 SQIVND (reference sequence). The ends lost 4 bases at V and 2 bases at J; junction bases unmatched: 9. The CDR3 has 16 residues. DNA for the CDR3: TGTGCCAGTAGTACTGGGACAGCGACCCACACAGATACGCAGTATTTT. Protein sequence: CASSTGTATHTDTQYF. Full variable domain (missing parts from reference TRBV19 and TRBJ2-3): DGGITQSPKYLFRKEGQNVTLSCEQNLNHDAMYWYRQDPGQGLRLIYYSQIVNDFQKGDIAEGYSVSREKKESFPLTVTSAQKNPTAFYLCASSTGTATHTDTQYFGPGTRLTVL.

Here the CDR3 reads CASTLSGNSYEQYF. In DNA form, the CDR3 reads TGTGCCAGCACCCTCTCCGGGAACTCCTACGAGCAGTACTTC. This sequence joins TRBV7-6 and TRBJ2-7; maybe TRBD2 (5 bases). CDR1 and CDR2 from the germline V gene are SGHVS and FNYEAQ. V was clipped by 7 bases and J by 0 bases, with 13 bases between them. This CDR3 comprises 14 residues.

This sequence joins TRBV11-2 and TRBJ1-1; D is uncertain. This CDR3 is built from 11 residues. Trimming cost V 4 bases and J 9 bases, with 9 bases left between them. Per germline, CDR1 SGHAT and CDR2 FQNNGV. CDR3 protein: CASSSTTQAFF. CDR3 DNA: TGTGCCAGCAGCTCCACGACTCAAGCTTTCTTT.

J is TRBJ2-2 and V is TRBV6-5; TRBD2 might be the D (7 bases). CDR1 and CDR2 (germline): MNHEY, SVGAGI. Trimming shortened V by 10 bases and J by 0 bases, and 12 bases separated the two germline ends. The length of the CDR3 is 14 residues. CDR3 sequence reads: CAIAGAANTGELFF. The CDR3 nucleotides read TGTGCCATCGCGGGGGCGGCGAACACCGGGGAGCTGTTTTTT.

A word on this clone: Compared with germline, one end of the junction differs, possibly owing to a read error. This rearrangement joins TRBV27 to TRBJ2-5, with D tentatively TRBD2 (6 bases). The CDR3 totals 15 residues. The V gene's germline CDR1 is MNHEY and CDR2 SMNVEV (reference sequence). The CDR3 DNA follows: TGTGCCAGCAGTTTAAATGGGGGGTACCAAGAGACCCAGCACTTC. It encodes CASSLNGGYQETQHF.

The chain has TRBV27 and TRBJ1-2; tentatively, D is TRBD1 (6 bases). The germline V gene encodes CDR1 MNHEY and CDR2 SMNVEV (reference sequence). V was clipped by 5 bases and J by 4 bases, with 14 bases between them. The CDR3 has 14 amino acids. The CDR3 is CASSPRTDFYGYTF. In nucleotides, the CDR3 is TGTGCCAGCAGTCCCCGGACAGATTTCTATGGCTACACCTTC.

This clone was found once. The rearrangement uses TRBV29-1 and TRBJ2-5, with D maybe TRBD1 (6 bases). Trimming left V 6 bases short and J 6 bases short, with 20 bases between. The CDR3 sequence is 14 residues long. The V gene's germline CDR1 is SQVTM and CDR2 ANQGSEA. CDR3 in amino acids: CSVAVGASIKTQYF. DNA for the CDR3: TGCAGCGTAGCCGTGGGGGCCTCAATAAAGACCCAGTACTTC.